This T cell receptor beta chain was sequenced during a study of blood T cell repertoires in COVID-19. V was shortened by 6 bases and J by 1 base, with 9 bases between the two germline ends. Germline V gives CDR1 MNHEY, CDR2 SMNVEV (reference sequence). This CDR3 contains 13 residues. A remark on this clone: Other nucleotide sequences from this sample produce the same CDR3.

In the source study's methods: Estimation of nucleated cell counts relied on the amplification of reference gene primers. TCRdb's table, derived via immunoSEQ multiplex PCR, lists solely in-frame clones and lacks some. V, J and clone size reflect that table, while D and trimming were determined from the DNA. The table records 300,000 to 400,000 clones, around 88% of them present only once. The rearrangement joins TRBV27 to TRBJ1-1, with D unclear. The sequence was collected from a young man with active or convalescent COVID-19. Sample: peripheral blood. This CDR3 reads CASRTGRNTEAFF. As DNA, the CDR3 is TGTGCCAGCAGGACGGGAAGGAACACTGAAGCTTTCTTT.